This T cell receptor (beta chain) was found in a study of control samples from healthy donors and cancer patients. This table comes from immunoSEQ multiplex PCR, and its TCRdb copy is limited to in-frame clones, with some not included. This table holds approximately 100,000 clones, around 80% found once. The CDR3 has 18 amino acids. V gave up 1 base and J gave up 2 bases, with 18 bases separating them. Germline values: CDR1 LNHDA, CDR2 SQIVND (reference sequence). This chain links TRBV19 with TRBJ2-1; the D gene is possibly TRBD2 (5 bases). Sequencing used blood. This receptor was identified in a man in his fifties or sixties in good health. In DNA form, the CDR3 reads TGTGCCAGTAGTATAGGCACTAGGCAAATATTAACCTACAATGAGCAGTTCTTC. Protein: CASSIGTRQILTYNEQFF. Combining the CDR3 with reference TRBV19 and TRBJ2-1 gives the whole variable domain DGGITQSPKYLFRKEGQNVTLSCEQNLNHDAMYWYRQDPGQGLRLIYYSQIVNDFQKGDIAEGYSVSREKKESFPLTVTSAQKNPTAFYLCASSIGTRQILTYNEQFFGPGTRLTVL.